One and the same sample provided the 13 T cell receptor beta chains below, sequenced in a study of identical twins. TCRdb ran MiXCR on the 5' RACE reads and lists one entry per CDR3 protein. The sample lists around 280,000 distinct CDR3 sequences, more than 6.5% occurring once. The same sample was also studied in work on yellow fever vaccine responses in identical twins.

The sequencing sample was made of memory (CD45RO+) T cells sorted from blood. The receptors derive from a woman aged 18-35 years in good health.

The table lists this clonotype with many counts. The V and J genes are TRBV20-1 and TRBJ2-1; the match to TRBD2 covers 14 bases. The CDR3 has 14 residues. Germline V gene data show CDR1 as DFQATT and CDR2 as SNEGSKA (reference sequence). V shed 2 bases, J shed 13 bases, and the junction held 7 bases outside the gene matches. The CDR3 DNA follows: TGCAGTGCTAGAAGACTAGCGGGAGGGCCTGGTCAGTTCTTC. Its translation is CSARRLAGGPGQFF.

This clonotype was seen at least ten times. The rearrangement joins TRBV5-1 to TRBJ1-5, with a tentative D call TRBD1 (5 bases). Germline lookup yields CDR1 SGHRS and CDR2 YFSETQ. Trimming took 0 bases from V and 7 from J, leaving 8 bases between them. The CDR3 has 13 residues. This CDR3 reads CASSLGGAQPQHF. The CDR3 DNA reads TGCGCCAGCAGCTTGGGAGGGGCCCAGCCCCAGCATTTT.

This clonotype was counted at least ten times. The chain has TRBV20-1 and TRBJ1-6; D remains ambiguous. The CDR3 runs 15 residues. Looked up from germline, CDR1 is DFQATT and CDR2 is SNEGSKA (reference sequence). The V and J ends lost 0 bases and 18 bases respectively, with 24 bases between them. The CDR3 loop is CSAREIGSAPRIPHF. DNA of the CDR3: TGCAGTGCTAGAGAAATAGGATCTGCACCAAGGATCCCCCACTTT.

This sequence joins TRBV28 and TRBJ1-2; tentatively, D is TRBD1 (6 bases). This CDR3 spans 15 amino acids. Between the trimmed V and J ends, which lost 7 bases and 4 bases, there was a span of 19 bases. Germline CDR1 and CDR2: MDHEN and SYDVKM. The CDR3 coding sequence is TGTGCCAGCACCATGGGTGGGGGCTGGGGCTATGGCTACACCTTC. The encoded protein is CASTMGGGWGYGYTF.

This clonotype was picked up a small number of times. The chain employs TRBV28 and TRBJ1-5; possibly TRBD1 for D (5 bases). The CDR3 has 14 residues. Germline CDR1 and CDR2: MDHEN and SYDVKM. Trimming pared 3 bases from V and 5 bases from J, leaving 11 bases between. The CDR3 sequence is CASSFWRGDQPQHF. CDR3 DNA: TGTGCCAGCAGTTTCTGGAGGGGTGATCAGCCCCAGCATTTT.

The chain uses TRBV11-2 and TRBJ1-6, with 9 bases identical to TRBD1. Germline CDR1 and CDR2: SGHAT and FQNNGV. CDR3 length equals 14 residues. J lost 10 bases, V lost 3 bases, and 4 bases had no gene match. The CDR3 loop is CASSLGQGGSPLHF. The CDR3 DNA reads as TGTGCCAGCAGCTTGGGACAGGGCGGGTCACCCCTCCACTTT. Drawing the rest from reference TRBV11-2 and TRBJ1-6, the complete variable domain is EAGVAQSPRYKIIEKRQSVAFWCNPISGHATLYWYQQILGQGPKLLIQFQNNGVVDDSQLPKDRFSAERLKGVDSTLKIQPAKLEDSAVYLCASSLGQGGSPLHFGNGTRLTVT.

The table lists this clonotype with a few counts. The chain recombines TRBV7-2 with TRBJ1-2; maybe TRBD1 (6 bases). The CDR3 contains 15 residues. V lost 4 bases, J lost 3 bases, and 15 bases lay in between. Germline CDR1 SGHTA, CDR2 FQGNSA. As DNA, the CDR3 is TGTGCCAGCAGCTCTGCCCTCAGGGGCGACTATGGCTACACCTTC. It specifies CASSSALRGDYGYTF.

The gene calls are TRBV19 and TRBJ2-1, with D possibly matching TRBD2 (5 bases). V lost 7 bases and J lost 5, with 12 bases in between. Per germline, CDR1 LNHDA and CDR2 SQIVND (reference sequence). CDR3 size: 13 residues. This chain's CDR3 is CASTGNSHNEQFF. The CDR3 DNA is TGTGCCAGTACGGGAAATAGCCACAATGAGCAGTTCTTC.

The gene calls are TRBV5-5 and TRBJ1-5, with D unclear. V was pared by 2 bases and J by 6 bases, with 24 bases between. This CDR3 has 18 residues. Per the germline V gene, CDR1 is SGHKS and CDR2 is YYEKEE (reference sequence). The CDR3, as DNA: TGTGCCAGCAGCTTCAGTGACTCTTGGGCTAGTGGGAGTCAGCCCCAGCATTTT. Protein: CASSFSDSWASGSQPQHF. Based on the CDR3 plus reference TRBV5-5 and TRBJ1-5, the full variable domain is DAGVTQSPTHLIKTRGQQVTLRCSPISGHKSVSWYQQVLGQGPQFIFQYYEKEERGRGNFPDRFSARQFPNYSSELNVNALLLGDSALYLCASSFSDSWASGSQPQHFGDGTRLSIL.

The sample holds a few counts of this clonotype. J is TRBJ2-1 and V is TRBV25-1, with TRBD1 as a possible D gene (6 bases). Germline-derived CDR1 and CDR2 are MGHDK and SYGVNS. This CDR3 comprises 15 residues. Trimming cost V 2 bases and J 5 bases, with 13 bases left between them. CDR3 sequence (DNA): TGTGCCAGCAGTGAAGTATCCACAGGGCACAATGAGCAGTTCTTC. Its translation: CASSEVSTGHNEQFF.

V is TRBV2 and J is TRBJ2-1; D may be TRBD1 or TRBD2 (5 bases each). The CDR3 covers 14 residues. Looked up from germline, CDR1 is SNHLY and CDR2 is FYNNEI. Trimming shortened V by 6 bases and J by 5 bases, and 14 bases separated the two germline ends. CDR3 nucleotides: TGTGCCAGCAGCGGCCTGGGGACCAACAATGAGCAGTTCTTC. Translation gives CASSGLGTNNEQFF.

The rearrangement joins TRBV4-2 to TRBJ2-7, with 7 bases aligning to TRBD2. From germline, CDR1 is LGHNA and CDR2 YNFKEQ. Germline trimming cut 0 bases from V and 3 bases from J; bases unmatched to any gene: 8. The CDR3 is made up of 16 amino acids. CDR3 amino acids: CASSQDWLAAGYEQYF. In DNA form, the CDR3 reads TGTGCCAGCAGCCAAGATTGGCTAGCGGCCGGCTACGAGCAGTACTTC.

The chain joins TRBV3-1 to TRBJ2-1; unclear D gene. Trimming took off 4 bases at V and 6 bases at J, with 13 bases between the two ends. The germline gives CDR1 LGHDT, CDR2 YNNKEL (reference sequence). The CDR3 is 14 amino acids. The CDR3 here is CASSLRGVINEQFF. The DNA for the CDR3 is TGTGCCAGCAGCCTACGTGGGGTGATCAATGAGCAGTTCTTC.